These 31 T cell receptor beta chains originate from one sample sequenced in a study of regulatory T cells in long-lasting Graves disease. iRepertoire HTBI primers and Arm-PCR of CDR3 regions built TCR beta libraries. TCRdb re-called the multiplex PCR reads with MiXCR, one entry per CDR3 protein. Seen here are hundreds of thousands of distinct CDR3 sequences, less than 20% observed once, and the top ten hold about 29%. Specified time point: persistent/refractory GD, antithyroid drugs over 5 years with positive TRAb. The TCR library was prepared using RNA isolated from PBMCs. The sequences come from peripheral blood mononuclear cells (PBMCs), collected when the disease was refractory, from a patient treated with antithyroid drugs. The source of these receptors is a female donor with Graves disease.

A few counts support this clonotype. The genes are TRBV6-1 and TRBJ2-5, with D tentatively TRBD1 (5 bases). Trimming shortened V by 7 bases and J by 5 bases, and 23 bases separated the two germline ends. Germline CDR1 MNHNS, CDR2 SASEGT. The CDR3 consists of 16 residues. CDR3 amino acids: CASTPGALISGETQYF. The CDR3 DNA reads TGTGCCAGCACCCCCGGAGCGTTGATTTCAGGGGAGACCCAGTACTTC.

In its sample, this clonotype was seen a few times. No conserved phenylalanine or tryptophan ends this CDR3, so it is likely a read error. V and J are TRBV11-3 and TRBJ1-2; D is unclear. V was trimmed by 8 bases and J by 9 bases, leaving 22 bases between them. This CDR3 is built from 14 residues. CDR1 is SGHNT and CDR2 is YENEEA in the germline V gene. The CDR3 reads CASGFSAYSESYTL. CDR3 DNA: TGTGCCAGCGGATTTTCAGCTTACAGCGAAAGCTACACCCTC.

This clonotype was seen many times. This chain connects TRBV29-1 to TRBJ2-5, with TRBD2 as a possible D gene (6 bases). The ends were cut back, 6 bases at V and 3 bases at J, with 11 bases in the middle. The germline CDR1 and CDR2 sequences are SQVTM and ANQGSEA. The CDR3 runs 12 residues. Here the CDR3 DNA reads TGCAGCGTGGGATGGGGGGAAGAGACCCAGTACTTC. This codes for CSVGWGEETQYF. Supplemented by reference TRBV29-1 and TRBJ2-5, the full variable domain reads SAVISQKPSRDICQRGTSLTIQCQVDSQVTMMFWYRQQPGQSLTLIATANQGSEATYESGFVIDKFPISRPNLTFSTLTVSNMSPEDSSIYLCSVGWGEETQYFGPGTRLLVL.

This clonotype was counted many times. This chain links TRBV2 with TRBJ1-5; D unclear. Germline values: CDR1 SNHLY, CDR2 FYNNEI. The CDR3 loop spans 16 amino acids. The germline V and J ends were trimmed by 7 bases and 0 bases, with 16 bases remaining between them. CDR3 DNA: TGTGCCAGCAACCTAGGTGGAAGGGTTAGCAATCAGCCCCAGCATTTT. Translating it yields CASNLGGRVSNQPQHF.

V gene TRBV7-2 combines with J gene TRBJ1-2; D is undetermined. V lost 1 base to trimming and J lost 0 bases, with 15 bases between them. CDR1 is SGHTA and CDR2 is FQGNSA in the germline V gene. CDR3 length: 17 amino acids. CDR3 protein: CASSLGGAATTNYGYTF. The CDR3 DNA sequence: TGTGCCAGCAGCTTAGGTGGAGCGGCGACTACTAACTATGGCTACACCTTC.

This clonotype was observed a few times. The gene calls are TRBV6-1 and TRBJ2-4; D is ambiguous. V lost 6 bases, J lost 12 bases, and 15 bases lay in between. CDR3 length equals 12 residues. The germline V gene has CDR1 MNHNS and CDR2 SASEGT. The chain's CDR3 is CASSPGVGGQYF. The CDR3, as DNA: TGTGCCAGCAGCCCCGGCGTTGGCGGTCAGTACTTC.

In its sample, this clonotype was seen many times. This CDR3 reads CASSGAGFTEAFF. CDR3 in DNA: TGTGCCAGCAGTGGAGCAGGGTTCACTGAAGCTTTCTTT. The chain recombines TRBV6-1 with TRBJ1-1; maybe TRBD1 (5 bases). V was cut by 4 bases and J by 4 bases, with 10 bases left in between. CDR1 and CDR2 from the germline V gene are MNHNS and SASEGT. This CDR3 region has 13 residues.

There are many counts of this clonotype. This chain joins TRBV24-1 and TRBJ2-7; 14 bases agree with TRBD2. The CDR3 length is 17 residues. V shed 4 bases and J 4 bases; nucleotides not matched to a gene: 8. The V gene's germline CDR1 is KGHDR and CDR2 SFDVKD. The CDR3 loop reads CATSECPGLAGEYEQYF. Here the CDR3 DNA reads TGTGCCACCAGTGAATGTCCGGGACTAGCGGGGGAGTACGAGCAGTACTTC.

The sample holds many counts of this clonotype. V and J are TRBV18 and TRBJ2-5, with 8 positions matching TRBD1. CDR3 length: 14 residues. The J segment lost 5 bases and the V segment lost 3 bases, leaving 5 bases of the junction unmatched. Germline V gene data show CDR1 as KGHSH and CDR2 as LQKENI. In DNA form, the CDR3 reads TGTGCCAGCTCACCCGGACAGGGTGCGGAGACCCAGTACTTC. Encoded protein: CASSPGQGAETQYF.

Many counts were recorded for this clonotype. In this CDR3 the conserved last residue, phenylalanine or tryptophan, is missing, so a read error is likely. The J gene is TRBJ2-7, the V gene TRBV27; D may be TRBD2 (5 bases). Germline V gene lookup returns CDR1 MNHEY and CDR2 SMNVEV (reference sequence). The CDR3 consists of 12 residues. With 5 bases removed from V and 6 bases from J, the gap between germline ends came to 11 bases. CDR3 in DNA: TGTGCCAGCAGTACCGGCGGGCGCGAGCAGTACCTC. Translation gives CASSTGGREQYL.

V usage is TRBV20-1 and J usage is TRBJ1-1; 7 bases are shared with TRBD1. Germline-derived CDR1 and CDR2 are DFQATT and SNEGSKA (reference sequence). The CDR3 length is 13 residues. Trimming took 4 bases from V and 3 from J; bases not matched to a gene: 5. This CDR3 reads CSATNDRDTEAFF. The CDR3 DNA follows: TGCAGTGCTACTAACGACAGGGACACTGAAGCTTTCTTT.

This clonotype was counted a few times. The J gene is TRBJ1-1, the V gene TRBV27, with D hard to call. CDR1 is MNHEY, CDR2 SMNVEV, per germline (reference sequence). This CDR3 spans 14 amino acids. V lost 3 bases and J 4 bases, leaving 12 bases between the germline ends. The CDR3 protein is CASSFRQAGTEAFF. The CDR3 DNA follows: TGTGCCAGCAGTTTTAGGCAGGCCGGCACTGAAGCTTTCTTT.

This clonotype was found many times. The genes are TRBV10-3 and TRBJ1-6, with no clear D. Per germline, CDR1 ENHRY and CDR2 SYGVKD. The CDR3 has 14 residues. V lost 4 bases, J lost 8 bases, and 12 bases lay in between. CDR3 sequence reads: CAISATGSDSPLHF. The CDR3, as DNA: TGTGCCATCAGTGCTACGGGGAGTGATTCACCCCTCCACTTT.

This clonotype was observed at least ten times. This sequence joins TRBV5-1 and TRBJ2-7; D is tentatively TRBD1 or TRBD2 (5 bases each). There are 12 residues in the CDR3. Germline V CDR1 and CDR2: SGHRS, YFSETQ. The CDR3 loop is CGTGTCSYEQYF. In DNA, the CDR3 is TGCGGAACCGGGACGTGCTCCTACGAGCAGTACTTC.

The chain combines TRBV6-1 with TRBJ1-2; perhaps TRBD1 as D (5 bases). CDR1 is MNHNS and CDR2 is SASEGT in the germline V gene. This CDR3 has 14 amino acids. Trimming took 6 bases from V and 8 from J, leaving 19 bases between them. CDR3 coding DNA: TGTGCCAGCAGACGGAGGGACTCCCCGTCGGGCTACACCTTC. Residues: CASRRRDSPSGYTF.

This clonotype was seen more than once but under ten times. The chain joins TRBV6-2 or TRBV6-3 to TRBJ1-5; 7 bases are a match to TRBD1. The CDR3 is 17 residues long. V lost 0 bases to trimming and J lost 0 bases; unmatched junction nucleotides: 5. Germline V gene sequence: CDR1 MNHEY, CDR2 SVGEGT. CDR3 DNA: TGTGCCAGCAGTTACTCGACAGGGTGGGATAGCAATCAGCCCCAGCATTTT. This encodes CASSYSTGWDSNQPQHF.

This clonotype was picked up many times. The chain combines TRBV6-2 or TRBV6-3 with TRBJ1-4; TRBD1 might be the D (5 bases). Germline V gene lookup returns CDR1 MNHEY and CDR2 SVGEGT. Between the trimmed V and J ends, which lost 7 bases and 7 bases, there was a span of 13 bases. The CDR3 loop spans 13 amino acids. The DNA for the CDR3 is TGTGCCAGCACGGAAGCAGGGAGTGAAAAACTGTTTTTT. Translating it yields CASTEAGSEKLFF.

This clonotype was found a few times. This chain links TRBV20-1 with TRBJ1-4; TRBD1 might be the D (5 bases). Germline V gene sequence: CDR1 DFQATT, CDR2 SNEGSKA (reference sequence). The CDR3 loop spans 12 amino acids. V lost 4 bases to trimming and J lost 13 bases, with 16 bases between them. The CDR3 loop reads CSAKGMTRGLFF. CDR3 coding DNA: TGCAGTGCTAAAGGGATGACGAGGGGACTGTTTTTT.

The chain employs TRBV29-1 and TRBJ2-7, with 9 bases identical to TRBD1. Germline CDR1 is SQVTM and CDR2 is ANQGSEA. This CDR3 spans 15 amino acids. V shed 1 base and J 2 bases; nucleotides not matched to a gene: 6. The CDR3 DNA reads TGCAGCGTTGAAGGGGGGACAGGGAGGACCTACGAGCAGTACTTC. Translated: CSVEGGTGRTYEQYF.

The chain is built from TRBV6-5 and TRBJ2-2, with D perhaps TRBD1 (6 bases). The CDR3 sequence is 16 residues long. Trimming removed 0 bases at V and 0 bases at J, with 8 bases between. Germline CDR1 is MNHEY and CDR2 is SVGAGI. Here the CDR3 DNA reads TGTGCCAGCAGTTACTCCCCAGGGGCGAACACCGGGGAGCTGTTTTTT. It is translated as CASSYSPGANTGELFF.

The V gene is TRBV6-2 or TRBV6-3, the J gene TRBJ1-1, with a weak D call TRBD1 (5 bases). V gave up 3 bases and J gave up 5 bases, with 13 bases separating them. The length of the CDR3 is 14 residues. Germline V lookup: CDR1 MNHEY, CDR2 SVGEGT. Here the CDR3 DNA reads TGTGCCAGCAGTTATGGGGGTCCGGTAACTGAAGCTTTCTTT. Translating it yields CASSYGGPVTEAFF.

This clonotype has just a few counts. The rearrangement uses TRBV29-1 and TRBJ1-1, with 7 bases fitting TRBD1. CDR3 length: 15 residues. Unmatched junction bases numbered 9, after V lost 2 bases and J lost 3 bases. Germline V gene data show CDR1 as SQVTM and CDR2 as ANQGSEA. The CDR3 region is CSVEWGVQGYTEAFF. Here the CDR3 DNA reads TGCAGCGTTGAATGGGGGGTACAGGGGTACACTGAAGCTTTCTTT.

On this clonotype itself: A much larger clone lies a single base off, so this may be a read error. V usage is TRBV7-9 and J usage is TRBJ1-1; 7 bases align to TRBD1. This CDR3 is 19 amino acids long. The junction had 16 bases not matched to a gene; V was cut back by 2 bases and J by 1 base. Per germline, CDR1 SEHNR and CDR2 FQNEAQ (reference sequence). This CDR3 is CASSLIPSGRGRRNTEAFF. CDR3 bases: TGTGCCAGCAGCTTAATACCGTCGGGAAGGGGGCGAAGGAACACTGAAGCTTTCTTT.

The DNA for the CDR3 is TGTGCCAGTAGTTCTAGGGCGGACACTGAAGCTTTCTTT. Residues: CASSSRADTEAFF. The V and J genes are TRBV19 and TRBJ1-1; D unresolved. The germline V gene has CDR1 LNHDA and CDR2 SQIVND (reference sequence). The CDR3 is made up of 13 amino acids. Trimming shortened V by 5 bases and J by 3 bases, and 10 bases separated the two germline ends.

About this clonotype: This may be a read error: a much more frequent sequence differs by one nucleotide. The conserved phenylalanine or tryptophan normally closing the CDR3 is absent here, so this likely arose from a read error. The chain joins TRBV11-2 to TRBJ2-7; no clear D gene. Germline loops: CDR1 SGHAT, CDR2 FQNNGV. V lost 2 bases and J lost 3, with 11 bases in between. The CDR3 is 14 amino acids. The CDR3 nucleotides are TGTGCCAGCAGCTTACGTAGGTCCAGCTACGAGCAGTACTCC. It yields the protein CASSLRRSSYEQYS.

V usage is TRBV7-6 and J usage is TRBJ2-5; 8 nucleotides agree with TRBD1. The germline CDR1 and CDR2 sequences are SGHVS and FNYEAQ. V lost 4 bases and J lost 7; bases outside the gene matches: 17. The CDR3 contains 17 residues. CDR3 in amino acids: CASSSIRGRGLVGTQYF. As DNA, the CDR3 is TGTGCCAGCAGCTCGATCCGGGGCAGGGGGCTTGTTGGGACCCAGTACTTC.

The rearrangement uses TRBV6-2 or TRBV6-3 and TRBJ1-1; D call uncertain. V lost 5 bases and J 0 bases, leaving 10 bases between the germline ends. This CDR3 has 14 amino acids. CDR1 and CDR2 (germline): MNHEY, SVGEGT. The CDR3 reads CASSESGMNTEAFF. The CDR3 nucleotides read TGTGCCAGCAGTGAGTCAGGTATGAACACTGAAGCTTTCTTT.

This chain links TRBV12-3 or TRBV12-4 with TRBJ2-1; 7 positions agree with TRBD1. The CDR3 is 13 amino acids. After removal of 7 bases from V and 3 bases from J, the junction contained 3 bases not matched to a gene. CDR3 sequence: CASTGTDYNEQFF. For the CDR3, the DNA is TGTGCCAGCACTGGGACAGACTACAATGAGCAGTTCTTC.

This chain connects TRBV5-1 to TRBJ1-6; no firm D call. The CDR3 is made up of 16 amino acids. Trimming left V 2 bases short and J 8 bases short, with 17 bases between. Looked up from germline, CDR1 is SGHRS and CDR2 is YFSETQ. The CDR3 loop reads CASSLEGPSGYSPLHF. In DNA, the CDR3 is TGCGCCAGCAGCTTAGAGGGTCCTAGCGGGTATTCACCCCTCCACTTT.

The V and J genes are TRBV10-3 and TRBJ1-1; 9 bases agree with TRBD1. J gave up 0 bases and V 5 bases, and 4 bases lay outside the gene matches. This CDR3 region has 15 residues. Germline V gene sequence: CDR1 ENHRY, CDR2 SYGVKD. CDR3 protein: CAISSGTGMNTEAFF. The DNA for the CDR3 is TGTGCCATCAGTTCCGGGACAGGGATGAACACTGAAGCTTTCTTT.

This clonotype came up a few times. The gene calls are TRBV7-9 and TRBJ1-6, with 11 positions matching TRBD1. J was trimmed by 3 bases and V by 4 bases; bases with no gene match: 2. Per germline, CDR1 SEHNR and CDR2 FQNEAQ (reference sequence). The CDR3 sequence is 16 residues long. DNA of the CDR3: TGTGCCAGCAGCTCAGGGACAGGGGGCTATAATTCACCCCTCCACTTT. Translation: CASSSGTGGYNSPLHF.